This T cell receptor (beta chain) is from a study of blood T cell repertoires in COVID-19. Across the whole study: T cells, B-cell-depleted T cells, or PBMCs supplied cDNA or gDNA.

Enrolment of Seattle patients took place during active infection, and they were followed longitudinally. With 3 bases removed from V and 4 bases from J, the gap between germline ends came to 6 bases. CDR1 is LGHDT, CDR2 YNNKEL, per germline (reference sequence). The CDR3 covers 12 residues. Study processing details: By means of reference gene primer amplification, nucleated cell counts were estimated. Assay: immunoSEQ multiplex PCR; the TCRdb copy retains only in-frame clones and omits some. V, J and clone size were drawn from that table, and D and trimming were deduced from the DNA. The table has some 220,000 clones, approximately 91% seen once.

The receptor was isolated from a man younger than 45 with COVID-19, enrolled during active disease. The V gene is TRBV3-1 (or the pseudogene TRBV3-2), the J gene TRBJ2-5, with D hard to call. What was sequenced was peripheral blood. The CDR3 spells CASSHSSETQYF. CDR3 DNA sequence: TGTGCCAGCAGCCATTCCTCAGAGACCCAGTACTTC.